This T cell receptor (beta chain) was recovered during a study of CD8 T cells in Susac syndrome. The study, taken as a whole, reports: The study acknowledged a relatively small number of individuals in its TCR sequencing and HLA analysis.

cDNA came from approximately 0.5 to 1 ug RNA primed by random hexamers. Across 54 Vbeta and 13 Jbeta, TCR beta CDR3 was amplified with immunoSEQ multiplex PCR. In TCRdb, the immunoSEQ multiplex PCR reads were re-called with MiXCR into one record per CDR3 protein. The table records about 73,000 distinct CDR3 sequences, over 85% of them present only once. CD8+ and CD4+ T cells taken from blood had their TCR beta sequenced. In contrast to the negatively isolated CD8+ and CD4+ T cells, TEMRA cells were FACS-enriched. The CDR3 is made up of 14 amino acids. V lost 3 bases, J lost 5 bases, and 13 bases lay in between. Germline CDR1 and CDR2: MNHEY and SMNVEV (reference sequence). Points on this clonotype: Its antigen is still unknown.

Sequenced material: CD8+ T cells from PBMCs. The sequence came from a human donor with multiple sclerosis. The V gene is TRBV27, the J gene TRBJ1-2; a possible D gene is TRBD1 (6 bases). The CDR3 DNA reads TGTGCCAGCAGTTTGGGCCTCACAGGGTATGGCTACACCTTC. This encodes CASSLGLTGYGYTF.